A selection of T cell receptor beta chains follows, all from one sample in a study of shared clonotypes between healthy human individuals. Sequencing used immunoSEQ multiplex PCR; TCRdb keeps in-frame clones, though not all of them. The repertoire holds around 1.5 million clones, 95% to 99% seen once, with less than 0.55% in the top ten. Sample: naive CD4+ T cells sorted from blood. Receptor source: a man aged 30 to 39 in good health. Each CDR3 is given with its conserved first and last residue. D genes are given only for firm matches. Clone size is shown for a subset of rows, as once, few, many or a class of expanded clone.

abundance,j_gene,d_gene,v_gene,CDR3nt,CDR3aa
.,TRBJ2-6,TRBD1,TRBV4-1,TGCGCCAGCAGCCAAGACGGGGCCGGGACAGGGGGCGAAGGGGCCAACGTCCTGACTTTC,CASSQDGAGTGGEGANVLTF
.,TRBJ2-3,.,TRBV28,TGTGCCACCGCCCCCTCGCCGTCCGATACGCAGTATTTT,CATAPSPSDTQYF
.,TRBJ2-7,TRBD1,TRBV18,TGTGCCAGCTCACCAGGACAGGGGGCGTCCTACGAGCAGTACTTC,CASSPGQGASYEQYF
.,TRBJ2-2,TRBD2,TRBV29-1,TGCAGCGTTGACCAGCGGGAGGGCCCCGGGGAGCTGTTTTTT,CSVDQREGPGELFF
.,TRBJ2-3,.,TRBV6-5,TGTGCCAGCAGTTACTCCGGTGGGACAGATACGCAGTATTTT,CASSYSGGTDTQYF
.,TRBJ2-1,.,TRBV27,TGTGCCAGCAGCTCCTATTTATTCGGTGAGCAGTTCTTC,CASSSYLFGEQFF
.,TRBJ1-2,TRBD1,TRBV7-2,TGTGCCAGCAGCGCGGGACAGGGGTACGGCTACACCTTC,CASSAGQGYGYTF
.,TRBJ2-1,TRBD1,TRBV5-1,TGCGCCAGCAGCTTCACAGGGGGCTCCTACAATGAGCAGTTCTTC,CASSFTGGSYNEQFF
.,TRBJ1-2,.,TRBV18,TGTGCCAGCTCACCCGTCCCGGACATCAGCTATGGCTACACCTTC,CASSPVPDISYGYTF
.,TRBJ1-5,.,TRBV25-1,TGTGCCAGCAGTGGCCGGTTCAATCAGCCCCAGCATTTT,CASSGRFNQPQHF
once,TRBJ2-1,.,TRBV11-2,TGTGCCAGCAGGCCGGGACTGCATTACAATGAGCAGTTCTTC,CASRPGLHYNEQFF
.,TRBJ1-5,.,TRBV28,TGTGCCAGCAGTCCGGGGGGGCCCCAGCATTTT,CASSPGGPQHF
.,TRBJ1-2,TRBD1,TRBV19,TGTGCCAGTAGTATCGGGACAGGGAGAACTAACTATGGCTACACCTTC,CASSIGTGRTNYGYTF
.,TRBJ2-1,TRBD2,TRBV5-1,TGCGCCAGCAGCTTGGGCCTCCTAGCGGGAGTCGACAATGAGCAGTTCTTC,CASSLGLLAGVDNEQFF
.,TRBJ2-1,TRBD2,TRBV7-2,TGTGCCAGCAGCTCCACTAGCGTTGAGCAGTTCTTC,CASSSTSVEQFF
.,TRBJ2-3,TRBD2,TRBV29-1,TGCAGCGTTGATCGGCGGGAGGCAGATACGCAGTATTTT,CSVDRREADTQYF
.,TRBJ1-1,.,TRBV6-5,TGTGCCAGCAGTTACCCCGTCGGCGAGATAGCTTTCTTT,CASSYPVGEIAFF
.,TRBJ2-3,.,TRBV18,TGTGCCAGCTCACCGTGGGAGGACAGCACAGATACGCAGTATTTT,CASSPWEDSTDTQYF
.,TRBJ2-5,.,TRBV5-1,TGCGCCAGCAGCTTGGGGGCAGGGGCTAGAGAGACCCAGTACTTC,CASSLGAGARETQYF
.,TRBJ2-5,.,TRBV5-1,TGCGCCAGCAGCCCCCCCTCGGGCCAAGAGACCCAGTACTTC,CASSPPSGQETQYF
.,TRBJ2-5,.,TRBV6-1,TGTGCCAGCAGTGAAGTTAGCTCGGGATTCCAAGAGACCCAGTACTTC,CASSEVSSGFQETQYF
.,TRBJ2-1,TRBD2,TRBV2,TGTGCCAGCCCTAGGGGACTAGCGGGAGGGCTGGGCAATGAGCAGTTCTTC,CASPRGLAGGLGNEQFF
.,TRBJ1-3,.,TRBV11-2,TGTGCCAGCAGCATTGCAGGGGATTCTGGAAACACCATATATTTT,CASSIAGDSGNTIYF
.,TRBJ1-3,.,TRBV30,TGTGCCTCCCGACAGAGCTCTGGAAACACCATATATTTT,CASRQSSGNTIYF
.,TRBJ2-3,.,TRBV29-1,TGCAGCGTATGGGGCCCGGCTAGCACAGATACGCAGTATTTT,CSVWGPASTDTQYF
.,TRBJ1-1,.,TRBV10-3,TGTGCCATCAGTGATGGAAAGGATATCGCTGAAGCTTTCTTT,CAISDGKDIAEAFF
.,TRBJ2-1,TRBD2,TRBV7-6,TGTGCCAGCAGCTCAACTAGCGGGAGTTTCGGGCAGTTCTTC,CASSSTSGSFGQFF
.,TRBJ2-1,TRBD2,TRBV11-2,TGTGCCAGCAGCTTCGCAGCGGGAGGGTCCTACAATGAGCAGTTCTTC,CASSFAAGGSYNEQFF
.,TRBJ2-1,.,TRBV15,TGTGCCACCAGCACTCAGGGGTGGGATGTGGCGGGAGAGGACAATGAGCAGTTCTTC,CATSTQGWDVAGEDNEQFF
once,TRBJ2-7,.,TRBV6-5,TGTGCCAGCCGGGACATCTCCTACGAGCAGTACTTC,CASRDISYEQYF
.,TRBJ2-7,.,TRBV27,TGTGCCAGCAGCCCGGGGACCGGGACCATCTCCTACGAGCAGTACTTC,CASSPGTGTISYEQYF
.,TRBJ2-3,.,TRBV5-1,TGCGCCAGCAGCCACCTAGCAGCTAGCACAGATACGCAGTATTTT,CASSHLAASTDTQYF
once,TRBJ2-4,.,TRBV5-1,TGCGCCAGCAGCGAGACAGGAAACATTCAGTACTTC,CASSETGNIQYF
.,TRBJ2-7,.,TRBV10-2,TGCGCCAGCAGTGACCTAAGTGAGCAGTACTTC,CASSDLSEQYF
.,TRBJ2-1,.,TRBV19,TGTGCCAGTAGTGAGGGGACTGCGTACAATGAGCAGTTCTTC,CASSEGTAYNEQFF
.,TRBJ1-3,.,TRBV6-5,TGTGCCAGCAGGCCCGACAGAAGCTCTGGAAACACCATATATTTT,CASRPDRSSGNTIYF
.,TRBJ2-2,TRBD2,TRBV7-6,TGTGCCAGCAGCTTATTAGCGGGAGGGCCAGGAACCGGGGAGCTGTTTTTT,CASSLLAGGPGTGELFF
.,TRBJ2-1,.,TRBV9,TGTGCCAGCAGCGTCGGAACTGCTCGTTCTGAGCAGTTCTTC,CASSVGTARSEQFF
.,TRBJ1-2,.,TRBV7-2,TGTGCCAGCAGATCAGGGCACTATGGCTACACCTTC,CASRSGHYGYTF
.,TRBJ2-7,.,TRBV27,TGTGCCAGCAGTTTTTATGCCAGGGGAAGATACGAGCAGTACTTC,CASSFYARGRYEQYF
.,TRBJ2-1,TRBD2,TRBV6-1,TGTGCCAGCAGTGTGGGTAGCGGGAGCTCCTACAATGAGCAGTTCTTC,CASSVGSGSSYNEQFF
.,TRBJ2-5,.,TRBV7-2,TGTGCCAGCAGCCGCGGGGGCAGGGGGGAGACCCAGTACTTC,CASSRGGRGETQYF
once,TRBJ1-4,TRBD1,TRBV4-1,TGCGCCAGCAGCCAAGTTCCAGCCAGGGGGCTTTATGAAAAACTGTTTTTT,CASSQVPARGLYEKLFF
.,TRBJ2-3,TRBD2,TRBV7-2,TGTGCCAGCAGCCTAATGACTAGCGGGAGGGACGTAGATACGCAGTATTTT,CASSLMTSGRDVDTQYF
.,TRBJ1-1,TRBD1,TRBV28,TGTGCCAGCAGTTCCCATTACAGGGGCGGCACTGAAGCTTTCTTT,CASSSHYRGGTEAFF
.,TRBJ2-7,TRBD1,TRBV30,TGTGCCTGGAGTCTGGGACAGGGCGAGCAGTACTTC,CAWSLGQGEQYF
.,TRBJ2-3,.,TRBV18,TGTGCCAGCTCACGTGTGGGGGAGACAGATACGCAGTATTTT,CASSRVGETDTQYF
.,TRBJ2-1,TRBD2,TRBV5-4,TGTGCCAGCAGCGGGGGGGTACTAGGGCTCTCCTACAATGAGCAGTTCTTC,CASSGGVLGLSYNEQFF
once,TRBJ1-1,.,TRBV6-5,TGTGCCAGCAGTTACTTTCGGGCCAACACTGAAGCTTTCTTT,CASSYFRANTEAFF
once,TRBJ2-7,.,TRBV28,TGTGCCAGCGGAGGACGCTCCTACGAGCAGTACTTC,CASGGRSYEQYF
.,TRBJ1-2,.,TRBV5-6,TGTGCCAGCAGCTTGAGCAGGGAGATTTCTAACTATGGCTACACCTTC,CASSLSREISNYGYTF
.,TRBJ2-5,.,TRBV2,TGTGCCAGCACCCTAGATGGACTATCGGAAATGGCCCAGTACTTC,CASTLDGLSEMAQYF
.,TRBJ2-1,TRBD1,TRBV14,TGTGCCAGCAGCCAAAGGGACAGAGTAAATTACAATGAGCAGTTCTTC,CASSQRDRVNYNEQFF
.,TRBJ1-3,TRBD1,TRBV30,TGTGCCTGGAGCCCCGGGACAGGGGTATTTAGAACCTCTGGAAACACCATATATTTT,CAWSPGTGVFRTSGNTIYF
.,TRBJ2-7,TRBD2,TRBV10-3,TGTGCCATCAGCAATAGCGGGATATACTACGAGCAGTACTTC,CAISNSGIYYEQYF
.,TRBJ1-1,TRBD1,TRBV6-6,TGTGCCAGCAGTTACGAGGGACAGGGAAGAAAAACTGAAGCTTTCTTT,CASSYEGQGRKTEAFF
once,TRBJ2-1,TRBD2,TRBV6-5,TGTGCCAGCAGCCCCAGCGGGAGGGCCCTCGGTGAGCAGTTCTTC,CASSPSGRALGEQFF
few,TRBJ2-2,.,TRBV7-2,TGTGCCAGCAGCTCGAGGATCACTAACACCGGGGAGCTGTTTTTT,CASSSRITNTGELFF
.,TRBJ2-3,.,TRBV10-1,TGCGCCAGCAGTAGAGAGGGGCCAGCGAGCACAGATACGCAGTATTTT,CASSREGPASTDTQYF